Listed here are 12 T cell receptor beta chains from one sample, sequenced in a study of CD8 T cells in Susac syndrome. With random hexamers, reverse transcription was performed on about 0.45 to 1 ug of RNA. TCRdb called the immunoSEQ multiplex PCR reads again in MiXCR, with one record for every CDR3 protein. The sample lists under 200,000 distinct CDR3 sequences; 95% were seen once. The sample consisted of CD8+ T cells from PBMCs. These receptor sequences come from a human donor with Susac syndrome.

V and J are TRBV20-1 and TRBJ1-2, with D tentatively TRBD1 (5 bases). V shed 6 bases and J shed 2 bases, with 19 bases lying between them. The V gene's germline CDR1 is DFQATT and CDR2 SNEGSKA (reference sequence). CDR3 length equals 15 residues. CDR3 loop: CSAAVRGGRNYGYTF. CDR3 nucleotides: TGCAGTGCAGCCGTCCGGGGGGGGAGGAACTATGGCTACACCTTC.

V usage is TRBV6-5 and J usage is TRBJ2-1; 7 nucleotides agree with TRBD2. The CDR3 totals 14 residues. The junction had 4 bases not matched to a gene; V was cut back by 2 bases and J by 6 bases. Germline lookup yields CDR1 MNHEY and CDR2 SVGAGI. CDR3 in DNA: TGTGCCAGCAGTTACCATGCTAGCGGCAATGAGCAGTTCTTC. Translating it yields CASSYHASGNEQFF.

This clonotype came up once. The chain has TRBV27 and TRBJ1-5; D is unresolved. The CDR3 loop spans 16 amino acids. CDR1 is MNHEY, CDR2 SMNVEV, per germline (reference sequence). Deletions cut 5 bases from V and 5 bases from J, with 19 bases between. The CDR3: CASSPKLNTGHQPQHF. The CDR3 nucleotides read TGTGCCAGCAGTCCAAAATTAAACACCGGGCATCAGCCCCAGCATTTT.

V gene TRBV20-1 combines with J gene TRBJ2-3, with D hard to call. The CDR3 totals 15 residues. V was clipped by 3 bases and J by 0 bases, with 13 bases between them. Germline V gives CDR1 DFQATT, CDR2 SNEGSKA (reference sequence). Here the CDR3 DNA reads TGCAGTGCTAGCAAGACGGTCTCTAGCACAGATACGCAGTATTTT. This sequence encodes CSASKTVSSTDTQYF.

This sequence joins TRBV5-1 and TRBJ1-5; D is uncertain. Trimming took 0 bases from V and 1 from J, leaving 11 bases between them. Looked up from germline, CDR1 is SGHRS and CDR2 is YFSETQ. The CDR3 sequence is 16 residues long. DNA for the CDR3: TGCGCCAGCAGCTTGGGCCCTGCGGGGAGCAATCAGCCCCAGCATTTT. This translates into CASSLGPAGSNQPQHF.

This clonotype appeared a single time. The gene calls are TRBV20-1 and TRBJ2-7; the match to TRBD2 covers 8 bases. V trimming: 6 bases; J trimming: 0 bases; junction bases outside the gene matches: 7. The CDR3 sequence is 14 residues long. CDR1 is DFQATT, CDR2 SNEGSKA, per germline (reference sequence). DNA of the CDR3: TGCAGTGCCAAACCAGGGACTAGCTCCTACGAGCAGTACTTC. Translation: CSAKPGTSSYEQYF.

The rearrangement uses TRBV2 and TRBJ2-3, with D possibly TRBD2 on 5 matching bases. Germline V gene sequence: CDR1 SNHLY, CDR2 FYNNEI. With 4 bases removed from V and 0 bases from J, the gap between germline ends came to 11 bases. The CDR3 extends over 15 amino acids. The CDR3, as DNA: TGTGCCAGCAGTGTCAAACTAGGTAGCACAGATACGCAGTATTTT. This translates into CASSVKLGSTDTQYF.

The chain recombines TRBV6-6 with TRBJ2-7; weak D call: TRBD1 (5 bases). The CDR3 runs 14 residues. CDR1 and CDR2 from the germline V gene are MNHNY and SVGAGI (reference sequence). V was cut by 0 bases and J by 4 bases, with 10 bases left in between. CDR3 residues: CASSYSDISYEQYF. Here the CDR3 DNA reads TGTGCCAGCAGTTACTCGGACATTTCTTACGAGCAGTACTTC.

The rearrangement uses TRBV15 and TRBJ2-3; a possible D gene is TRBD1 (6 bases). Germline CDR1 and CDR2: LNHNV and YYDKDF (reference sequence). The V end lost 1 base, the J end lost 5 bases, and 13 bases lay between the germline ends. The CDR3 is made up of 15 amino acids. The CDR3 region is CATSRVGRGQDTQYF. CDR3 nucleotides: TGTGCCACCAGCAGAGTAGGCAGGGGACAAGATACGCAGTATTTT.

The chain employs TRBV6-5 and TRBJ1-2, with D possibly matching TRBD1 (5 bases). The V gene lost 3 bases and the J gene lost 3 bases, with 8 bases spanning the gap. From germline, CDR1 is MNHEY and CDR2 SVGAGI. The CDR3 loop spans 13 amino acids. The CDR3 nucleotides read TGTGCCAGCAGTTATGACAGTGACTATGGCTACACCTTC. It codes for CASSYDSDYGYTF.

This clonotype showed up just a few times. An end of the junction differs from the germline gene, which may be a read error. The rearrangement uses TRBV5-1 and TRBJ2-7; 9 bases align to TRBD1. CDR1 is SGHRS and CDR2 is YFSETQ in the germline V gene. This CDR3 region has 13 residues. This chain's CDR3 is CASSSGQGNEQYF. In DNA form, the CDR3 reads TGTGCCAGCAGCTCGGGACAGGGAAACGAGCAGTACTTC.

V usage is TRBV30 and J usage is TRBJ1-1; D unresolved. The CDR3 contains 12 residues. Trimming removed 0 bases from V and 4 bases from J, with 6 bases in between. CDR1 is GTSNPN and CDR2 is SVGIG in the germline V gene (reference sequence). CDR3 DNA: TGTGCCTGGAGTGTCATGGCCACTGAAGCTTTCTTT. Its protein product is CAWSVMATEAFF.